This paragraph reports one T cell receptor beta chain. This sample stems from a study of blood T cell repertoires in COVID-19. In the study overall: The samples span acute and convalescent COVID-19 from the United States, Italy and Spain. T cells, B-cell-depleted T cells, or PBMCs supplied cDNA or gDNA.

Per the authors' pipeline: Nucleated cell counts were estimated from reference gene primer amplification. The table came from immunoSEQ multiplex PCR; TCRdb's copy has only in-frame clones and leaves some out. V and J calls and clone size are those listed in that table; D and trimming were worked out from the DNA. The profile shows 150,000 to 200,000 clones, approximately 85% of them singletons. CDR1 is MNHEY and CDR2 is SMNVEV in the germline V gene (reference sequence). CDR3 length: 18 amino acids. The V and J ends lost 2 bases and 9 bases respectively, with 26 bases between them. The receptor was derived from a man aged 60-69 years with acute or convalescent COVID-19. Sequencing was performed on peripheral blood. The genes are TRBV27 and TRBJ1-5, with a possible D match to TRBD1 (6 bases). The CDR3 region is CASSLSPPGGGFRSPQHF. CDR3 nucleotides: TGTGCCAGCAGTTTAAGCCCGCCGGGGGGCGGTTTCCGTTCGCCCCAGCATTTT.